This passage covers 32 T cell receptor beta chains from one sample sequenced in a study of blood T cells in healthy people across ages. A second PCR, run for about 6 to 11 cycles, used a sample-barcoded 5' primer plus a J-beta primer mix. Via MiXCR, TCRdb re-called the 5' RACE reads, giving one row per CDR3 protein. The repertoire includes 1.5 million to 2 million distinct CDR3 sequences, just under 50% of them detected once, and 2.1% sits in the top ten. Sequencing was carried out using blood. These receptors were taken from a woman aged 40 to 50 in good health.

This chain connects TRBV6-2 or TRBV6-3 to TRBJ2-5; no clear D gene. The CDR3 is 15 amino acids. Germline-derived CDR1 and CDR2 are MNHEY and SVGEGT. With 5 bases removed from V and 0 bases from J, the gap between germline ends came to 13 bases. The CDR3 bases are TGTGCCAGCAGTCCTAGACTTAGGTACCAAGAGACCCAGTACTTC. Its translation: CASSPRLRYQETQYF.

The chain employs TRBV28 and TRBJ2-1, with 7 bases lining up with TRBD2. V trimming: 3 bases; J trimming: 15 bases; junction bases outside the gene matches: 8. The germline V gene encodes CDR1 MDHEN and CDR2 SYDVKM. CDR3 length: 12 residues. The CDR3 protein is CASSFGGVAGFF. CDR3 in DNA: TGTGCCAGCAGTTTTGGGGGGGTGGCGGGGTTCTTC.

The chain's CDR3 is CASSLASSGGAHEQFF. In DNA, the CDR3 is TGTGCCAGCAGCTTAGCCTCTAGCGGGGGGGCCCATGAGCAGTTCTTC. V is TRBV7-2 and J is TRBJ2-1, with TRBD2 matching 12 bases. CDR3 size: 16 residues. Germline-derived CDR1 and CDR2 are SGHTA and FQGNSA. With 0 bases clipped from V and 8 bases from J, the junction kept 5 bases outside the gene matches.

This clonotype has a count of ten or more. J is TRBJ2-3 and V is TRBV7-2; 12 nucleotides match TRBD2. With 5 bases clipped from V and 6 bases from J, the junction kept 12 bases outside the gene matches. Germline V lookup: CDR1 SGHTA, CDR2 FQGNSA. The CDR3 extends over 17 amino acids. For the CDR3, the DNA is TGTGCCAGCAGCCCAGACCTAGCGGGGGGGCGTCGGGATACGCAGTATTTT. It encodes CASSPDLAGGRRDTQYF.

This chain uses TRBV6-5 with TRBJ2-5; TRBD1 matches 8 bases. This CDR3 is built from 13 residues. Germline V gene data show CDR1 as MNHEY and CDR2 as SVGAGI. The ends lost 8 bases at V and 3 bases at J; junction bases unmatched: 5. The CDR3 here is CASGYRGKETQYF. CDR3 bases: TGTGCCAGCGGATACAGGGGGAAAGAGACCCAGTACTTC.

Notes on this clonotype: An end of the junction does not agree with germline; a read error may underlie this. This chain connects TRBV4-1 to TRBJ2-5; 8 nucleotides agree with TRBD2. Germline V lookup: CDR1 MGHRA, CDR2 YSYEKL. The CDR3 spans 16 residues. The CDR3 protein is CASSQPSGGIQETQYF. The CDR3 DNA reads as TGTGCCAGCAGCCAACCGAGCGGGGGCATCCAAGAGACCCAGTACTTC.

V gene TRBV12-3 or TRBV12-4 combines with J gene TRBJ2-5; 9 bases line up with TRBD1. This CDR3 is built from 15 residues. V shed 5 bases, J shed 2 bases, and the junction held 6 bases outside the gene matches. Here the CDR3 DNA reads TGTGCCAGCAGTATCGGGGACAGGGCACAAGAGACCCAGTACTTC. This sequence encodes CASSIGDRAQETQYF.

The V and J genes are TRBV7-9 and TRBJ1-1; 8 bases agree with TRBD1. The V gene end was trimmed by 7 bases and the J gene end by 6 bases; junction bases not matched to a gene: 7. Germline loops: CDR1 SEHNR, CDR2 FQNEAQ (reference sequence). The CDR3 covers 13 residues. In DNA, the CDR3 is TGTGCCAGCAACCAGGGGGCGGATCCTGAAGCTTTCTTT. It encodes CASNQGADPEAFF.

The chain combines TRBV27 with TRBJ2-3; tentative D call: TRBD1 (5 bases). The CDR3 spans 18 residues. Germline V gives CDR1 MNHEY, CDR2 SMNVEV (reference sequence). Trimming left V 3 bases short and J 0 bases short, with 19 bases between. The CDR3 nucleotides read TGTGCCAGCAGTTTCCGGGCCTCTACAGGTTCTAGCACAGATACGCAGTATTTT. Protein sequence: CASSFRASTGSSTDTQYF.

CDR3 coding DNA: TGTGCCAGCAGCTTAACCCTTGGACCGAACACTGAAGCTTTCTTT. Residues: CASSLTLGPNTEAFF. The chain has TRBV7-2 and TRBJ1-1; unclear D gene. V lost 2 bases, J lost 1 base, and 11 bases lay in between. The germline V gene encodes CDR1 SGHTA and CDR2 FQGNSA. There are 15 residues in the CDR3.

V gene TRBV20-1 combines with J gene TRBJ1-2; 12 bases align to TRBD1. CDR1 DFQATT and CDR2 SNEGSKA come from the germline V gene (reference sequence). V gave up 5 bases and J gave up 7 bases; unmatched junction bases: 14. The CDR3 is made up of 16 amino acids. CDR3 coding DNA: TGCAGTGCTGAGTTCCGGGACAGGGGGCTTCTTACTGGCTACACCTTC. This translates into CSAEFRDRGLLTGYTF.

This clonotype came up a few times. This chain connects TRBV24-1 to TRBJ2-7, with 7 bases lining up with TRBD2. This CDR3 comprises 14 residues. Germline values: CDR1 KGHDR, CDR2 SFDVKD. V lost 5 bases, J lost 1 base, and 4 bases stayed unmatched. For the CDR3, the DNA is TGTGCCACCAGTGCGACTAGCAAATCCTACGAGCAGTACTTC. It translates to CATSATSKSYEQYF.

This chain connects TRBV3-1 to TRBJ1-2; 7 nucleotides align to TRBD1. This CDR3 is 14 amino acids long. Germline CDR1 LGHDT, CDR2 YNNKEL (reference sequence). J gave up 2 bases and V 3 bases, and 3 bases lay outside the gene matches. The CDR3 reads CASSHWDRNYGYTF. CDR3 DNA sequence: TGTGCCAGCAGCCACTGGGACAGAAACTATGGCTACACCTTC.

The genes are TRBV7-2 and TRBJ2-3; D ambiguous. CDR1 is SGHTA and CDR2 is FQGNSA in the germline V gene. Trimming removed 5 bases from V and 6 bases from J, with 9 bases in between. This CDR3 comprises 12 residues. CDR3 loop: CASSPQMDTQYF. CDR3 nucleotide sequence: TGTGCCAGCAGCCCTCAGATGGATACGCAGTATTTT.

The V call is TRBV25-1, the J call TRBJ2-7, with TRBD2 as a possible D gene (6 bases). V was trimmed by 4 bases and J by 4 bases, leaving 14 bases between them. Per germline, CDR1 MGHDK and CDR2 SYGVNS. The CDR3 covers 14 residues. Here the CDR3 DNA reads TGTGCCAGCAGTGTAACGGGGGTGTTGTACGAGCAGTACTTC. This translates into CASSVTGVLYEQYF.

This clonotype was observed many times. The CDR3 DNA reads TGTGCCAGCAGCTTGACTCCCACAGATACGCAGTATTTT. This codes for CASSLTPTDTQYF. The chain carries TRBV7-3 and TRBJ2-3; D call uncertain. The CDR3 extends over 13 amino acids. Germline CDR1 and CDR2: SGHTA and FQGTGA. Trimming took off 3 bases at V and 2 bases at J, with 6 bases between the two ends.

This clonotype was seen a handful of times. CDR3 nucleotides: TGTGCCAGCAGCCCTCGGGGGATACTAACCAATGAGCAGTTCTTC. It codes for CASSPRGILTNEQFF. The chain links TRBV7-9 to TRBJ2-1; a weak D match, TRBD2 (6 bases). CDR1 SEHNR and CDR2 FQNEAQ come from the germline V gene (reference sequence). Trimming removed 5 bases at V and 6 bases at J, with 17 bases between. The CDR3 length is 15 residues.

CDR3 bases: TGTGCCAGCAGCCCTCCGGGGGGGTTTACTGAAGCTTTCTTT. Residues: CASSPPGGFTEAFF. The J gene is TRBJ1-1, the V gene TRBV7-2; D is perhaps TRBD1 (5 bases). Per the germline V gene, CDR1 is SGHTA and CDR2 is FQGNSA. This CDR3 is built from 14 residues. Between the trimmed V and J ends, which lost 5 bases and 5 bases, there was a span of 15 bases.

The rearrangement uses TRBV6-5 and TRBJ2-5, with 9 bases matching TRBD2. The CDR3 runs to 16 residues. Unmatched junction bases numbered 5, after V lost 0 bases and J lost 3 bases. Germline CDR1 is MNHEY and CDR2 is SVGAGI. The CDR3 is CASSYSRGGSEETQYF. The CDR3 DNA reads as TGTGCCAGCAGTTACTCGCGGGGGGGGTCGGAAGAGACCCAGTACTTC.

J is TRBJ2-5 and V is TRBV3-1, with 7 bases matching TRBD2. The CDR3 covers 14 residues. The germline V gene has CDR1 LGHDT and CDR2 YNNKEL (reference sequence). V was clipped by 5 bases and J by 4 bases; unmatched bases: 7. The CDR3 DNA reads as TGTGCCAGCAGCACGGCGGGGGTGGGAGAGACCCAGTACTTC. As protein: CASSTAGVGETQYF.

The chain uses TRBV10-3 and TRBJ2-1; 8 nucleotides match TRBD1. This CDR3 contains 14 residues. Germline V gives CDR1 ENHRY, CDR2 SYGVKD. V shed 3 bases, J shed 5 bases, and the junction held 3 bases outside the gene matches. The CDR3 DNA reads TGTGCCATCAGTGAAGGACAGGGACACAATGAGCAGTTCTTC. Translated: CAISEGQGHNEQFF.

This clonotype came up a few times. This chain joins TRBV7-9 and TRBJ2-3, with D tentatively TRBD1 (5 bases). The CDR3 contains 15 residues. The V gene's germline CDR1 is SEHNR and CDR2 FQNEAQ (reference sequence). Trimming pared 5 bases from V and 1 base from J, leaving 13 bases between. CDR3 residues: CASSPRQIRTDTQYF. CDR3 DNA: TGTGCCAGCAGCCCACGACAGATCCGCACAGATACGCAGTATTTT.

V gene TRBV2 combines with J gene TRBJ2-5; TRBD1 matches 9 bases. Germline CDR1 and CDR2: SNHLY and FYNNEI. V lost 3 bases to trimming and J lost 4 bases; unmatched junction nucleotides: 6. There are 15 residues in the CDR3. CDR3 sequence reads: CASSDWGQGGETQYF. The CDR3 coding sequence is TGTGCCAGCAGTGACTGGGGACAGGGTGGAGAGACCCAGTACTTC.

The chain combines TRBV9 with TRBJ1-4; D might be TRBD1 (5 bases). This CDR3 is built from 17 residues. From germline, CDR1 is SGDLS and CDR2 YYNGEE. The germline V and J ends were trimmed by 0 bases and 8 bases, with 20 bases remaining between them. CDR3 DNA sequence: TGTGCCAGCAGCGTAGCATATGCGGGGGACGGAGGCGAAAAACTGTTTTTT. This sequence encodes CASSVAYAGDGGEKLFF.

In nucleotides, the CDR3 is TGTGCCACCAGTGGGCCTAGCGGGAATGAGCAGTTCTTC. Translation gives CATSGPSGNEQFF. V gene TRBV24-1 combines with J gene TRBJ2-1; 8 nucleotides agree with TRBD2. With V trimmed by 5 bases and J by 7 bases, 3 bases remained unmatched. This CDR3 is built from 13 residues. Germline loops: CDR1 KGHDR, CDR2 SFDVKD.

The CDR3 here is CASTSGRVVGAEAFF. The CDR3 DNA follows: TGTGCCAGCACCTCGGGCAGGGTAGTAGGAGCAGAAGCTTTCTTT. The J gene is TRBJ1-1, the V gene TRBV6-6; TRBD1 is a possible D gene (5 bases). CDR3 length: 15 residues. Germline CDR1 reads MNHNY; CDR2 reads SVGAGI (reference sequence). Trimming took 7 bases from V and 8 from J, leaving 23 bases between them.

This clonotype was found a few times. The chain joins TRBV12-3 or TRBV12-4 to TRBJ2-1, with 11 bases that match TRBD2. The CDR3 extends over 15 amino acids. Germline trimming cut 6 bases from V and 9 bases from J; bases unmatched to any gene: 10. CDR3 bases: TGTGCCAGCAGCCCCCCCGGGACTAGCGGTGGTGAGCAGTTCTTC. This encodes CASSPPGTSGGEQFF.

This clonotype was detected a few times. This chain connects TRBV7-9 to TRBJ2-3; 7 positions match TRBD1. The J segment lost 9 bases and the V segment lost 3 bases, leaving 12 bases of the junction unmatched. Germline V CDR1 and CDR2: SEHNR, FQNEAQ (reference sequence). The CDR3 runs to 15 residues. The CDR3 region is CASSFETGRQETQYF. The CDR3 DNA follows: TGTGCCAGCAGCTTTGAGACAGGGAGACAGGAGACGCAGTATTTT.

The chain has TRBV25-1 and TRBJ2-2, with D unresolved. This CDR3 contains 13 residues. CDR1 and CDR2 from the germline V gene are MGHDK and SYGVNS. Trimming stripped 7 bases from V and 1 base from J, with 7 bases between. This CDR3 is CASIALNTGELFF. The DNA of the CDR3 is TGTGCCAGCATAGCCCTGAACACCGGGGAGCTGTTTTTT.

The rearrangement uses TRBV28 and TRBJ1-2, with 11 positions matching TRBD1. The germline V gene has CDR1 MDHEN and CDR2 SYDVKM. The CDR3 contains 16 residues. Trimming removed 3 bases from V and 3 bases from J; junction bases left unmatched: 6. The CDR3 DNA is TGTGCCAGCAGTTTTCAGAGGACAGGGGGCGACTATGGCTACACCTTC. Protein sequence: CASSFQRTGGDYGYTF.

CDR3 nucleotides: TGCAGTGCTAGTTTGGGGTTGGGATCCTACGAGCAGTACTTC. It translates to CSASLGLGSYEQYF. The V call is TRBV20-1, the J call TRBJ2-7; D remains unclear. Germline lookup yields CDR1 DFQATT and CDR2 SNEGSKA (reference sequence). V was trimmed by 3 bases and J by 1 base, leaving 13 bases between them. CDR3 size: 14 residues.

The CDR3 DNA follows: TGTGCCAGCAGCACACATGGGACTACCTCCTACGAGCAGTACTTC. Encoded protein: CASSTHGTTSYEQYF. The J gene is TRBJ2-7, the V gene TRBV12-3 or TRBV12-4; TRBD2 matches 7 bases. With 6 bases clipped from V and 0 bases from J, the junction kept 8 bases outside the gene matches. The length of the CDR3 is 15 residues.